What follows is one T cell receptor (beta chain) and its context. This sample was taken from a study of cytomegalovirus exposure and HLA in healthy donors. CDR1 MGHRA and CDR2 YSYEKL come from the germline V gene. This CDR3 has 17 amino acids. Trimming pared 3 bases from V and 8 bases from J, leaving 20 bases between. TCRdb keeps only in-frame clones here, not all; method: immunoSEQ multiplex PCR. Of about 360,000 clones listed, 80% to 90% are singletons. The V call is TRBV4-1, the J call TRBJ1-6; D possibly corresponds to TRBD1 (5 bases). This clonotype was obtained from a woman between 18 and 29 years old in good health and CMV-seronegative. Sequences were obtained from PBMCs. CDR3 residues: CASSHFQTGTAYSPLHF. CDR3 bases: TGCGCCAGCAGCCACTTCCAGACCGGGACTGCTTATTCACCCCTCCACTTT.